The 25 T cell receptor beta chains in this list originate from one sample, sequenced in a study of T cells after posttransplantation cyclophosphamide (dated by TCRdb to the mid-2010s). Library preparation employed the immunoSEQ multiplex PCR assay. TCRdb carries this immuneACCESS record with in-frame sequences only. Its versions omit some clonotypes, under half of them owing to an unresolved V gene in the studies checked, with the rest unexplained. This sample is represented by approximately 23,000 clones; over 95% of them were singletons. Clones ranked in the top ten supply roughly 0.13% of the sample. Naive T cells were defined as viable CD3+CD4+ or CD3+CD8+ cells that were CCR7+CD45RA+CD45RO-CD95-CD27+CD28+. Sequenced input: naive CD4+ T cells sorted from PBMCs. These receptor sequences come from a man aged 50 to 59 in good health, CMV-negative, and a related stem cell transplant donor.

This clone was observed once. The gene calls are TRBV30 and TRBJ2-1; a weak D match, TRBD2 (6 bases). V lost 5 bases and J lost 2, with 13 bases in between. The CDR3 covers 14 residues. Germline values: CDR1 GTSNPN, CDR2 SVGIG (reference sequence). The CDR3: CAWLGLKTYNEQFF. CDR3 DNA sequence: TGTGCCTGGTTGGGACTTAAGACCTACAATGAGCAGTTCTTC.

This chain links TRBV9 with TRBJ2-1, with 7 nucleotides matching TRBD2. The CDR3 sequence is 16 residues long. V lost 4 bases to trimming and J lost 3 bases; unmatched junction nucleotides: 10. Germline V gene lookup returns CDR1 SGDLS and CDR2 YYNGEE. CDR3 nucleotides: TGTGCCAGCAGCCCTCGGGGGGTAGCGGACTACAATGAGCAGTTCTTC. Encoded protein: CASSPRGVADYNEQFF. Together with reference TRBV9 and TRBJ2-1, the CDR3 gives the full variable domain: DSGVTQTPKHLITATGQRVTLRCSPRSGDLSVYWYQQSLDQGLQFLIQYYNGEERAKGNILERFSAQQFPDLHSELNLSSLELGDSALYFCASSPRGVADYNEQFFGPGTRLTVL.

Remarks on this clone: Since no conserved phenylalanine or tryptophan closes the CDR3, a read error is the likely cause. The chain recombines TRBV5-6 with TRBJ2-7; D not resolved. V was shortened by 0 bases and J by 7 bases, with 8 bases between the two germline ends. CDR3 length: 12 residues. The V gene's germline CDR1 is SGHDT and CDR2 YYEEEE. This CDR3 reads CASSLGAREQYL. The CDR3 DNA is TGTGCCAGCAGCTTGGGGGCGCGGGAGCAGTACCTC.

V is TRBV6-6 and J is TRBJ1-6, with unresolved D. The V gene lost 2 bases and the J gene lost 7 bases, with 15 bases spanning the gap. This CDR3 is built from 16 residues. Germline CDR1 and CDR2: MNHNY and SVGAGI (reference sequence). The CDR3 region has the DNA TGTGCCAGCAGTTACGTGACGGAAGGACTGAATTCACCCCTCCACTTT. Translated, it gives CASSYVTEGLNSPLHF.

The chain has TRBV6-5 and TRBJ1-1; no firm D call. This CDR3 is built from 15 residues. Germline CDR1 MNHEY, CDR2 SVGAGI. Trimming cost V 4 bases and J 0 bases, with 12 bases left between them. CDR3 bases: TGTGCCAGCAGTTGGAGGCATAGTATGAACACTGAAGCTTTCTTT. The encoded protein is CASSWRHSMNTEAFF.

The gene calls are TRBV9 and TRBJ2-2; a possible D gene is TRBD2 (6 bases). CDR3 size: 14 residues. Trimming shortened V by 0 bases and J by 7 bases, and 10 bases separated the two germline ends. CDR1 and CDR2 from the germline V gene are SGDLS and YYNGEE. CDR3 in amino acids: CASSVVGGIGELFF. The CDR3 DNA reads TGTGCCAGCAGCGTAGTCGGGGGAATCGGGGAGCTGTTTTTT.

The CDR3 bases are TGTGCCAGCAGCTTAGATCCCCGGTATCATCCGGGGGAGACCCAGTACTTC. Its protein is CASSLDPRYHPGETQYF. This chain connects TRBV11-2 to TRBJ2-5; D is perhaps TRBD2 (5 bases). The CDR3 runs to 17 residues. CDR1 and CDR2 (germline): SGHAT, FQNNGV. The ends were cut back, 0 bases at V and 5 bases at J, with 19 bases in the middle.

In nucleotides, the CDR3 is TGTGCCAGCAGCCGGGGTGGGAATCAGCCCCAGCATTTT. Its translation: CASSRGGNQPQHF. The rearrangement links TRBV9 to TRBJ1-5; no definite D call. Germline values: CDR1 SGDLS, CDR2 YYNGEE. The CDR3 spans 13 residues. The V gene lost 4 bases and the J gene lost 4 bases, with 9 bases spanning the gap.

The chain recombines TRBV19 with TRBJ1-2; the match to TRBD1 covers 7 bases. This CDR3 comprises 16 residues. With V trimmed by 9 bases and J by 3 bases, 16 bases remained unmatched. The germline V gene has CDR1 LNHDA and CDR2 SQIVND (reference sequence). CDR3 sequence: CASSDRRMGGYYGYTF. CDR3 in DNA: TGTGCCAGCTCGGACAGGCGCATGGGGGGCTACTATGGCTACACCTTC. The full variable domain, rest sourced from reference TRBV19 and TRBJ1-2, is DGGITQSPKYLFRKEGQNVTLSCEQNLNHDAMYWYRQDPGQGLRLIYYSQIVNDFQKGDIAEGYSVSREKKESFPLTVTSAQKNPTAFYLCASSDRRMGGYYGYTFGSGTRLTVV.

As concerns this clone: Relative to the germline gene, one junction end is altered; a read error may explain this. The chain links TRBV2 to TRBJ2-3; 7 bases fit TRBD1. CDR1 is SNHLY, CDR2 FYNNEI, per germline. The CDR3 runs to 14 residues. The CDR3 nucleotides are TGTGCCAGCAGCGAAGACAGGGTCGCAGATACGCAGTATTTT. Its protein product is CASSEDRVADTQYF.

This sequence joins TRBV7-9 and TRBJ2-5; maybe TRBD2 (5 bases). Trimming removed 5 bases at V and 2 bases at J, with 12 bases between. The CDR3 spans 14 residues. CDR1 and CDR2 (germline): SEHNR, FQNEAQ (reference sequence). The CDR3 DNA reads TGTGCCAGCAGCCCCGGTCGGGAACAAGAGACCCAGTACTTC. This encodes CASSPGREQETQYF.

V gene TRBV19 combines with J gene TRBJ1-1; a possible D gene is TRBD1 (5 bases). In germline, CDR1 is LNHDA, CDR2 SQIVND (reference sequence). V was trimmed by 6 bases and J by 7 bases, leaving 18 bases between them. The CDR3 loop spans 14 amino acids. The CDR3 here is CASSPRGGGREAFF. The CDR3 DNA follows: TGTGCCAGTAGCCCCCGGGGGGGTGGGCGTGAAGCTTTCTTT.

This chain links TRBV18 with TRBJ1-5; TRBD1 agrees at 10 bases. Germline CDR1 KGHSH, CDR2 LQKENI. The V segment lost 4 bases and the J segment 5 bases; nucleotides outside the gene matches: 8. The CDR3 is 16 amino acids. The CDR3 reads CASSQIPGTGDQPQHF. The CDR3 nucleotides read TGTGCCAGCTCACAAATACCCGGGACAGGGGATCAGCCCCAGCATTTT.

The chain combines TRBV7-2 with TRBJ1-2; D possibly corresponds to TRBD1 (5 bases). The CDR3 consists of 13 residues. Germline assignment: CDR1 SGHTA and CDR2 FQGNSA. Trimming shortened V by 4 bases and J by 2 bases, and 8 bases separated the two germline ends. The CDR3 coding sequence is TGTGCCAGCAGCTACAGGTTGAACTATGGCTACACCTTC. This encodes CASSYRLNYGYTF.

CDR3 coding DNA: TGTGCCAGCAGCTTAGCGCTAGGCACAGATACGCAGTATTTT. It codes for CASSLALGTDTQYF. The chain has TRBV7-2 and TRBJ2-3; D unresolved. CDR1 and CDR2 from the germline V gene are SGHTA and FQGNSA. The CDR3 has 14 residues. Trimming shortened V by 0 bases and J by 1 base, and 5 bases separated the two germline ends. Together with reference TRBV7-2 and TRBJ2-3, the CDR3 gives the full variable domain: GAGVSQSPSNKVTEKGKDVELRCDPISGHTALYWYRQSLGQGLEFLIYFQGNSAPDKSGLPSDRFSAERTGGSVSTLTIQRTQQEDSAVYLCASSLALGTDTQYFGPGTRLTVL.

The chain employs TRBV5-8 and TRBJ1-5; D unresolved. Per the germline V gene, CDR1 is SGHTS and CDR2 is YDEGEE. Trimming left V 6 bases short and J 4 bases short, with 17 bases between. The CDR3 loop spans 15 amino acids. This CDR3 reads CASTRTGAGNQPQHF. For the CDR3, the DNA is TGTGCCAGCACTAGGACGGGAGCTGGGAATCAGCCCCAGCATTTT.

DNA of the CDR3: TGTGCCAGTAGGGACAGTTTTAACTATGGCTACACCTTC. This codes for CASRDSFNYGYTF. The V gene is TRBV19, the J gene TRBJ1-2, with TRBD1 as a possible D gene (6 bases). The germline V gene has CDR1 LNHDA and CDR2 SQIVND (reference sequence). This CDR3 has 13 residues. The V end was cut by 6 bases, the J end by 1 base, with 9 bases between. The full variable domain, rest sourced from reference TRBV19 and TRBJ1-2, is DGGITQSPKYLFRKEGQNVTLSCEQNLNHDAMYWYRQDPGQGLRLIYYSQIVNDFQKGDIAEGYSVSREKKESFPLTVTSAQKNPTAFYLCASRDSFNYGYTFGSGTRLTVV.

The chain joins TRBV2 to TRBJ1-6; D ambiguous. V lost 6 bases to trimming and J lost 10 bases, with 13 bases between them. Germline CDR1 and CDR2: SNHLY and FYNNEI. This CDR3 comprises 13 residues. In DNA form, the CDR3 reads TGTGCCAGCAGCCACCCGGGTTGGTCACCCCTCCACTTT. Encoded protein: CASSHPGWSPLHF.

V is TRBV18 and J is TRBJ1-4; D might be TRBD1 (5 bases). This CDR3 is 14 amino acids long. CDR1 KGHSH and CDR2 LQKENI come from the germline V gene. V gave up 4 bases and J gave up 4 bases, with 10 bases separating them. The CDR3 DNA reads TGTGCCAGCTCACTACGACAGCTTAATGAAAAACTGTTTTTT. The encoded protein is CASSLRQLNEKLFF.

This sequence joins TRBV29-1 and TRBJ2-5, with D perhaps matching TRBD2 (5 bases). The V end was cut by 4 bases, the J end by 5 bases, with 14 bases between. This CDR3 comprises 13 residues. Germline V gene data show CDR1 as SQVTM and CDR2 as ANQGSEA. For the CDR3, the DNA is TGCAGCGTTGCGACGGGGAGAGAGGAGACCCAGTACTTC. It encodes CSVATGREETQYF. The entire variable domain, with the rest obtained from reference TRBV29-1 and TRBJ2-5, is as follows: SAVISQKPSRDICQRGTSLTIQCQVDSQVTMMFWYRQQPGQSLTLIATANQGSEATYESGFVIDKFPISRPNLTFSTLTVSNMSPEDSSIYLCSVATGREETQYFGPGTRLLVL.

This chain joins TRBV7-6 and TRBJ2-1; D gene ambiguous. The CDR3 length is 15 residues. Germline V gives CDR1 SGHVS, CDR2 FNYEAQ. Trimming stripped 3 bases from V and 5 bases from J, with 14 bases between. The CDR3, as DNA: TGTGCCAGCAGCTTGGGCAGTCAAAGAAACAATGAGCAGTTCTTC. The encoded protein is CASSLGSQRNNEQFF.

The CDR3 is CASSLNQPGGWETQYF. The DNA for the CDR3 is TGCGCCAGCAGCTTGAACCAGCCAGGGGGGTGGGAGACCCAGTACTTC. This rearrangement joins TRBV5-1 to TRBJ2-5, with D maybe TRBD1 (7 bases). This CDR3 is built from 16 residues. Trimming cost V 1 base and J 5 bases, with 18 bases left between them. Germline V lookup: CDR1 SGHRS, CDR2 YFSETQ.

The CDR3 is CASSLSGTIPSGELFF. The DNA of the CDR3 is TGTGCCAGCAGCTTAAGCGGGACCATTCCCTCCGGGGAGCTGTTTTTT. The V call is TRBV7-9, the J call TRBJ2-2; 7 nucleotides match TRBD2. Germline lookup yields CDR1 SEHNR and CDR2 FQNEAQ (reference sequence). The trim removed 2 bases at V and 6 bases at J, leaving 9 bases unmatched. The CDR3 has 16 residues. Looking up the rest from reference TRBV7-9 and TRBJ2-2 gives the full variable domain: DTGVSQNPRHKITKRGQNVTFRCDPISEHNRLYWYRQTLGQGPEFLTYFQNEAQLEKSRLLSDRFSAERPKGSFSTLEIQRTEQGDSAMYLCASSLSGTIPSGELFFGEGSRLTVL.

This chain joins TRBV5-8 and TRBJ1-5, with 7 bases that match TRBD1. This CDR3 is built from 13 residues. Germline assignment: CDR1 SGHTS and CDR2 YDEGEE. With 5 bases clipped from V and 5 bases from J, the junction kept 4 bases outside the gene matches. The CDR3 reads CASRGQSDQPQHF. CDR3 in DNA: TGTGCCAGCAGGGGACAGTCTGATCAGCCCCAGCATTTT.

The chain is built from TRBV18 and TRBJ2-1; 11 bases line up with TRBD1. CDR3 size: 16 residues. With V trimmed by 3 bases and J by 6 bases, 7 bases remained unmatched. The germline gives CDR1 KGHSH, CDR2 LQKENI. The CDR3 DNA reads TGTGCCAGCTCACCCTTCGTCGGGACAGGGGGCAATGAGCAGTTCTTC. Its protein is CASSPFVGTGGNEQFF.